One and the same sample provided the 28 T cell receptor beta chains below, sequenced in a study of Ad26.COV2.S vaccination and SARS-CoV-2 variants. Produced via immunoSEQ multiplex PCR; TCRdb's table is partial and in-frame only. The data hold about 350,000 clones, with around 88% observed a single time. The treatment was: 19 received Ad26.COV2.S at low or high dose, single or two shots; about 5 received placebo; per-sample allocation not given. Following the first vaccine or placebo injection, samples were taken on day 63. The sample here was peripheral blood, taken in a trial of Ad26.COV2.S vaccine versus placebo. Receptors were obtained from a person between 18 and 60 years old who received the Ad26.COV2.S COVID-19 vaccine or a placebo.

The chain links TRBV29-1 to TRBJ2-3; 7 nucleotides agree with TRBD2. V shed 8 bases and J 0 bases; nucleotides not matched to a gene: 8. Per the germline V gene, CDR1 is SQVTM and CDR2 is ANQGSEA. The CDR3 is 14 residues long. This CDR3 reads CSLMTSPSTDTQYF. The CDR3 region has the DNA TGCAGCCTAATGACTAGCCCCAGCACAGATACGCAGTATTTT.

This sequence joins TRBV28 and TRBJ1-1; D is undetermined. From germline, CDR1 is MDHEN and CDR2 SYDVKM. This CDR3 spans 14 amino acids. The germline V and J ends were trimmed by 3 bases and 2 bases, with 10 bases remaining between them. The CDR3 DNA follows: TGTGCCAGCAGTTTGAATTTTCCTAACACTGAAGCTTTCTTT. Encoded protein: CASSLNFPNTEAFF.

The chain uses TRBV18 and TRBJ1-5; D remains unclear. Trimming stripped 6 bases from V and 9 bases from J, with 12 bases between. Germline V CDR1 and CDR2: KGHSH, LQKENI. The CDR3 runs 12 residues. The CDR3 sequence is CASSREYPPQHF. In DNA, the CDR3 is TGTGCCAGCTCCCGCGAGTATCCGCCCCAGCATTTT.

As concerns this clone: Different DNA sequences within this sample yield the same CDR3. The V call is TRBV12-3 or TRBV12-4, the J call TRBJ2-7; unclear D gene. The CDR3 sequence is 11 residues long. Trimming took 4 bases from V and 4 from J, leaving 5 bases between them. Written as DNA, the CDR3 is TGTGCCAGCAGTTCAGGTTACGAGCAGTACTTC. Protein product: CASSSGYEQYF.

The chain combines TRBV13 with TRBJ1-5; D might be TRBD1 (5 bases). V dropped 2 bases and J dropped 6 bases, with 8 bases sitting between them. The germline gives CDR1 PRHDT, CDR2 FYEKMQ (reference sequence). The CDR3 sequence is 13 residues long. CDR3 in amino acids: CASSLQGSQPQHF. The CDR3 DNA reads as TGTGCCAGCAGCTTACAGGGAAGTCAGCCCCAGCATTTT.

The chain combines TRBV2 with TRBJ1-1; D is unresolved. Trimming shortened V by 7 bases and J by 6 bases, and 6 bases separated the two germline ends. The length of the CDR3 is 10 residues. Germline V gives CDR1 SNHLY, CDR2 FYNNEI. CDR3 sequence: CASIFAEAFF. In DNA form, the CDR3 reads TGTGCCAGCATTTTCGCTGAAGCTTTCTTT.

This chain uses TRBV28 with TRBJ1-5, with D unclear. The ends were cut back, 6 bases at V and 2 bases at J, with 20 bases in the middle. The germline gives CDR1 MDHEN, CDR2 SYDVKM. This CDR3 comprises 17 residues. The CDR3 sequence: CASSLLVRTRGNQPQHF. CDR3 DNA: TGTGCCAGCAGCCTACTCGTTCGGACTAGGGGCAATCAGCCCCAGCATTTT.

The chain employs TRBV9 and TRBJ2-2, with a possible D match to TRBD1 (5 bases). Trimming took off 3 bases at V and 0 bases at J, with 9 bases between the two ends. Per germline, CDR1 SGDLS and CDR2 YYNGEE. The CDR3 has 15 amino acids. CDR3 loop: CASSADSSNTGELFF. As DNA, the CDR3 is TGTGCCAGCAGCGCCGACAGCTCGAACACCGGGGAGCTGTTTTTT.

The chain is built from TRBV5-6 and TRBJ2-1; perhaps TRBD2 as D (6 bases). The V and J ends lost 3 bases and 6 bases respectively, with 13 bases between them. The CDR3 has 14 residues. CDR1 SGHDT and CDR2 YYEEEE come from the germline V gene. In nucleotides, the CDR3 is TGTGCCAGCAGCTGGACCGGGAGCTCCAATGAGCAGTTCTTC. Its protein is CASSWTGSSNEQFF.

The chain couples TRBV3-1 (or the pseudogene TRBV3-2) to TRBJ2-7; the match to TRBD2 covers 9 bases. CDR1 and CDR2 from the germline V gene are LGHDT and YNNKEL (reference sequence). V was clipped by 5 bases and J by 0 bases; unmatched bases: 8. The CDR3 runs 16 residues. The CDR3 here is CASSGTSGFNSYEQYF. Here the CDR3 DNA reads TGTGCCAGCAGCGGAACTAGCGGGTTTAACTCCTACGAGCAGTACTTC.

The chain recombines TRBV19 with TRBJ1-2, with 8 bases aligning to TRBD1. The CDR3 consists of 15 residues. Germline V lookup: CDR1 LNHDA, CDR2 SQIVND (reference sequence). V dropped 6 bases and J dropped 2; count of bases not matched to a gene: 8. The CDR3 DNA sequence: TGTGCCAGTAGGCCCAAGGGACAGGTGAACTATGGCTACACCTTC. This encodes CASRPKGQVNYGYTF.

This chain joins TRBV10-1 and TRBJ1-4; the D gene is possibly TRBD1 (6 bases). The CDR3 totals 15 residues. Trimming cost V 2 bases and J 8 bases, with 15 bases left between them. Looked up from germline, CDR1 is WNHNN and CDR2 is SYGVQD (reference sequence). CDR3 bases: TGCGCCAGCAGTGAGAAGGCAGGGGACTGGGAAAAACTGTTTTTT. Amino acids: CASSEKAGDWEKLFF.

The DNA of the CDR3 is TGTGCCAGCAGCTCTCGGTCAGGTCTCATGAACACTGAAGCTTTCTTT. The encoded protein is CASSSRSGLMNTEAFF. The rearrangement uses TRBV7-2 and TRBJ1-1, with D unclear. V lost 4 bases and J 0 bases, leaving 15 bases between the germline ends. The CDR3 sequence is 16 residues long. Germline V CDR1 and CDR2: SGHTA, FQGNSA.

The gene calls are TRBV5-1 and TRBJ2-7, with 8 bases identical to TRBD1. CDR1 and CDR2 (germline): SGHRS, YFSETQ. V dropped 4 bases and J dropped 6; count of bases not matched to a gene: 3. This CDR3 is 12 amino acids long. Here the CDR3 reads CASSRTGSEQYF. DNA for the CDR3: TGCGCCAGCAGCCGGACAGGGTCCGAGCAGTACTTC.

This clone has just a few counts. The J gene is TRBJ2-3, the V gene TRBV27, with TRBD2 matching over 9 bases. Trimming took 2 bases from V and 4 from J; bases not matched to a gene: 7. The length of the CDR3 is 16 residues. Germline V CDR1 and CDR2: MNHEY, SMNVEV (reference sequence). CDR3 bases: TGTGCCAGCAGTTTAAACCCGGGACTAGCTTCAGATACGCAGTATTTT. Translated, it gives CASSLNPGLASDTQYF.

The J gene is TRBJ2-5, the V gene TRBV19; D may be TRBD1 (6 bases). Germline V CDR1 and CDR2: LNHDA, SQIVND (reference sequence). There are 16 residues in the CDR3. V lost 5 bases to trimming and J lost 1 base, with 17 bases between them. CDR3 in amino acids: CASSASGAGPQETQYF. CDR3 DNA sequence: TGTGCCAGTAGTGCCTCAGGGGCAGGACCCCAAGAGACCCAGTACTTC.

The gene calls are TRBV7-8 and TRBJ2-1; TRBD2 agrees at 8 bases. Trimming removed 4 bases from V and 7 bases from J; junction bases left unmatched: 12. The CDR3 length is 16 residues. The germline CDR1 and CDR2 sequences are SGHVS and FQNEAQ. The DNA for the CDR3 is TGTGCCAGCAGCTCCCCGGGTCGACTAGCGTTTAATGAGCAGTTCTTC. As protein: CASSSPGRLAFNEQFF.

The chain has TRBV11-2 and TRBJ1-1; D not certain. V was cut by 4 bases and J by 10 bases, with 13 bases left in between. The CDR3 is made up of 12 amino acids. CDR1 SGHAT and CDR2 FQNNGV come from the germline V gene. The CDR3: CASSSSPILAFF. The CDR3 nucleotides are TGTGCCAGCAGCTCATCACCGATTTTAGCTTTCTTT.

The V call is TRBV19, the J call TRBJ2-5; D possibly corresponds to TRBD1 (5 bases). CDR3 length equals 14 residues. Trimming removed 6 bases at V and 7 bases at J, with 18 bases between. The germline CDR1 and CDR2 sequences are LNHDA and SQIVND (reference sequence). This CDR3 reads CASRTNKYQGTQYF. The DNA for the CDR3 is TGTGCCAGTAGGACAAATAAGTACCAGGGGACCCAGTACTTC.

The chain carries TRBV5-5 and TRBJ2-3, with D hard to call. Between the trimmed V and J ends, which lost 2 bases and 0 bases, there was a span of 4 bases. This CDR3 has 13 residues. Germline V lookup: CDR1 SGHKS, CDR2 YYEKEE (reference sequence). The CDR3 DNA reads TGTGCCAGCAGCTTCCTTAGCACAGATACGCAGTATTTT. This sequence encodes CASSFLSTDTQYF.

This chain joins TRBV2 and TRBJ1-4; no clear D. V lost 8 bases, J lost 8 bases, and 15 bases lay in between. This CDR3 contains 13 residues. CDR1 and CDR2 from the germline V gene are SNHLY and FYNNEI. The CDR3 region has the DNA TGTGCCAGCGGTAGACCGGTTAGGGAAAAACTGTTTTTT. Translating it yields CASGRPVREKLFF.

V is TRBV14 and J is TRBJ2-1, with D hard to call. CDR1 SGHDN and CDR2 FVKESK come from the germline V gene. The CDR3 contains 17 residues. V was clipped by 1 base and J by 0 bases, with 13 bases between them. Here the CDR3 DNA reads TGTGCCAGCAGCCAAGGGTTCGGGCAGAGCTCCTACAATGAGCAGTTCTTC. Protein product: CASSQGFGQSSYNEQFF.

The chain carries TRBV6-1 and TRBJ1-6, with TRBD1 matching 9 bases. The germline gives CDR1 MNHNS, CDR2 SASEGT. This CDR3 comprises 16 residues. V was clipped by 1 base and J by 9 bases; unmatched bases: 7. CDR3 DNA: TGTGCCAGCAGTGAAGTATGGACAGGGGAAAGTTCACCCCTCCACTTT. It encodes CASSEVWTGESSPLHF.

The V and J genes are TRBV3-1 (or the pseudogene TRBV3-2) and TRBJ1-6; a weak D match, TRBD1 (5 bases). CDR3 length equals 15 residues. The V end was cut by 4 bases, the J end by 9 bases, with 16 bases between. Germline V gene lookup returns CDR1 LGHDT and CDR2 YNNKEL (reference sequence). The CDR3 DNA reads TGTGCCAGCAGCCCAGGGCCTCGGGTGGGTTCACCCCTCCACTTT. Protein product: CASSPGPRVGSPLHF.

In its sample, this clone was seen once. The genes are TRBV27 and TRBJ1-1, with unresolved D. Germline V gene lookup returns CDR1 MNHEY and CDR2 SMNVEV (reference sequence). Trimming removed 2 bases from V and 11 bases from J, with 12 bases in between. CDR3 length: 12 amino acids. For the CDR3, the DNA is TGTGCCAGCAGTTTACCAGGATCCAGTGCTTTCTTT. Its translation is CASSLPGSSAFF.

This chain uses TRBV7-2 with TRBJ2-4, with D tentatively TRBD1 (6 bases). The CDR3 totals 16 residues. V was cut by 1 base and J by 0 bases, with 10 bases left in between. CDR1 SGHTA and CDR2 FQGNSA come from the germline V gene. The CDR3 coding sequence is TGTGCCAGCAGCTTAGATGGACAGCTAGCCAAAAACATTCAGTACTTC. It is translated as CASSLDGQLAKNIQYF.

The chain is built from TRBV29-1 and TRBJ1-1, with D unresolved. With 4 bases removed from V and 1 base from J, the gap between germline ends came to 7 bases. The CDR3 is made up of 12 amino acids. Germline V gives CDR1 SQVTM, CDR2 ANQGSEA. CDR3 sequence (DNA): TGCAGCGTTGGAGCAGGGAACACTGAAGCTTTCTTT. Translated: CSVGAGNTEAFF. Full variable domain (remainder filled in from reference TRBV29-1 and TRBJ1-1): SAVISQKPSRDICQRGTSLTIQCQVDSQVTMMFWYRQQPGQSLTLIATANQGSEATYESGFVIDKFPISRPNLTFSTLTVSNMSPEDSSIYLCSVGAGNTEAFFGQGTRLTVV.

The chain couples TRBV11-2 to TRBJ2-1; 9 bases map to TRBD2. J was trimmed by 8 bases and V by 1 base; bases with no gene match: 6. CDR3 length: 15 residues. Germline values: CDR1 SGHAT, CDR2 FQNNGV. The CDR3 DNA reads TGTGCCAGCAGCTTAGTTGCGGGGGGGCGGTATGAGCAGTTCTTC. Translated, it gives CASSLVAGGRYEQFF.